This T cell receptor beta chain was observed in a study of immune cell composition in non-small cell lung cancer. Background on the study: Lung adenocarcinoma or squamous carcinoma made up most tumours. Study-wide points: Squamous carcinomas (about 75%) more often had tumour-associated clones >0.5% than adenocarcinomas (33%). TIL tumour reactivity correlated with maximal tumour-associated clone frequency in adenocarcinoma. It was not proven that tumour-reactive clones equal dominant tumour-associated clones.

The V segment lost 0 bases and the J segment 4 bases; nucleotides outside the gene matches: 5. The CDR3 totals 18 residues. Germline lookup yields CDR1 LGHNA and CDR2 YNFKEQ. This table comes from immunoSEQ multiplex PCR, and its TCRdb copy is limited to in-frame clones, with some not included. The data show 1,500 to 2,000 clones, around three quarters seen once. Normal lung sampling was at least 3 cm from the tumour, as distant as possible. This clone turned up a few times. The antigen is not known. The sequenced material came from non-adjacent lung tissue. The receptor's source is a human donor with non-small cell lung cancer. The rearrangement uses TRBV4-2 and TRBJ2-1, with 14 bases fitting TRBD2. Here the CDR3 DNA reads TGTGCCAGCAGCCAAGACCCTGGACTAGCGGGAGGTTACAATGAGCAGTTCTTC. Translating gives CASSQDPGLAGGYNEQFF.